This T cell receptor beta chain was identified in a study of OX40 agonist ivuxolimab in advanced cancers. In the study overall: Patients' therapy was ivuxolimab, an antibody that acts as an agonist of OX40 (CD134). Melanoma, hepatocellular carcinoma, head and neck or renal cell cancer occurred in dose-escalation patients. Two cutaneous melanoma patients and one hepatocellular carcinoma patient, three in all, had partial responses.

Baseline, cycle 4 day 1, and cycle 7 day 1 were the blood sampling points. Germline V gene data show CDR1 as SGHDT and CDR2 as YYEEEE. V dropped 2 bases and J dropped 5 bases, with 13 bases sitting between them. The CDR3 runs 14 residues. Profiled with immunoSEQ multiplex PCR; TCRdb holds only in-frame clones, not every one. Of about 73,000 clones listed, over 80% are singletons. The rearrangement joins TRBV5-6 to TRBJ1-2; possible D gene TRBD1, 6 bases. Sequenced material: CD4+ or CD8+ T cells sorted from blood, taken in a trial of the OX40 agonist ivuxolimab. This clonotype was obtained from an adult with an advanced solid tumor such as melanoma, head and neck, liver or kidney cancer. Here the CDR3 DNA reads TGTGCCAGCAGCTTCTCCACAGGGAATTATGGCTACACCTTC. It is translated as CASSFSTGNYGYTF.